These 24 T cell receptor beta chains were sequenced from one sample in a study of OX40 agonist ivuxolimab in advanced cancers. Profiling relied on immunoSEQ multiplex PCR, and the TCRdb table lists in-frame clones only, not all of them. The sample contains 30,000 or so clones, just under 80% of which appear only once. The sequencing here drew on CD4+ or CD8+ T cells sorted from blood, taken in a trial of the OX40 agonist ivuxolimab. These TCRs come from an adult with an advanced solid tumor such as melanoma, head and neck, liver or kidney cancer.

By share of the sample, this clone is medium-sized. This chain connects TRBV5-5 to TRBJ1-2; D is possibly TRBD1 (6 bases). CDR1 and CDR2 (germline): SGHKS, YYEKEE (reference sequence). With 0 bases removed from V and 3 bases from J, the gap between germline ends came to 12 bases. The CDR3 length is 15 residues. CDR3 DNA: TGTGCCAGCAGCTTGGAGGCAGGGGATCACTATGGCTACACCTTC. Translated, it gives CASSLEAGDHYGYTF. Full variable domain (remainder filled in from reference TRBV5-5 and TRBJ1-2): DAGVTQSPTHLIKTRGQQVTLRCSPISGHKSVSWYQQVLGQGPQFIFQYYEKEERGRGNFPDRFSARQFPNYSSELNVNALLLGDSALYLCASSLEAGDHYGYTFGSGTRLTVV.

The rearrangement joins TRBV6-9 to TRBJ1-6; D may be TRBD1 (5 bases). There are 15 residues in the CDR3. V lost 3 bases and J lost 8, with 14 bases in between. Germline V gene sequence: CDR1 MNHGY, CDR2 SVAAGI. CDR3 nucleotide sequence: TGTGCCAGCAGTTACCGGGGAGGGGCCTATTCACCCCTCCACTTT. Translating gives CASSYRGGAYSPLHF.

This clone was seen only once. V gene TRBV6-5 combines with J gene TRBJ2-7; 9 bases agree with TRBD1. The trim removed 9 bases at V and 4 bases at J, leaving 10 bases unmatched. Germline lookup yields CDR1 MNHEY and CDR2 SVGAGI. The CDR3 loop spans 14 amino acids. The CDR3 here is CASGLGQGPYEQYF. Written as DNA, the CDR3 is TGTGCCAGTGGTCTCGGACAGGGGCCTTACGAGCAGTACTTC.

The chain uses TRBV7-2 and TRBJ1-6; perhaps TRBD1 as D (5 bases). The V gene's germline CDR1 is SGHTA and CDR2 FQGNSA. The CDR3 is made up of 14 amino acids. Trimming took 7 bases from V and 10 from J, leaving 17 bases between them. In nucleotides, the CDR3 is TGTGCCAGCACCCCGTGGGGGGACGGATCACCCCTCCACTTT. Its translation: CASTPWGDGSPLHF.

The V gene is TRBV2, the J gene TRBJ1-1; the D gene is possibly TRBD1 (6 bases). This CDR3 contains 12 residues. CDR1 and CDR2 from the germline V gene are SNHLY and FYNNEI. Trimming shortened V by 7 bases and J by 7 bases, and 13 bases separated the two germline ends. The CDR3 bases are TGTGCCAGCAACGGCCTACAGGGTGAAGCTTTCTTT. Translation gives CASNGLQGEAFF.

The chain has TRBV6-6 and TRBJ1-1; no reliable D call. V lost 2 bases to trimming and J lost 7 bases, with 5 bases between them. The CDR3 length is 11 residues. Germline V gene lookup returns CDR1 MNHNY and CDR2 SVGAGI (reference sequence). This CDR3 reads CASSYLSEAFF. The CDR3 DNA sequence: TGTGCCAGCAGTTACCTGAGTGAAGCTTTCTTT.

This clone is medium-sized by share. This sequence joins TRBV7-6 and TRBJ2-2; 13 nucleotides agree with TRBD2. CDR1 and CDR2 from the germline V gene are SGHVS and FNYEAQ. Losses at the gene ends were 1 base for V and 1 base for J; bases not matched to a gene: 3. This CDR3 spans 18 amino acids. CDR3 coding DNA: TGTGCCAGCAGCTTAGGACTAGCGGGGGGCTGGAACACCGGGGAGCTGTTTTTT. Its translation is CASSLGLAGGWNTGELFF.

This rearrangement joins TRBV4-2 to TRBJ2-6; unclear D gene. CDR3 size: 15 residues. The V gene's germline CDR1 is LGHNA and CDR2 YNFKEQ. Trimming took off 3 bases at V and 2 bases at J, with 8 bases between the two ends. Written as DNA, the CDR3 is TGTGCCAGCAGCCACCTGGAAGCTGGGGCCAACGTCCTGACTTTC. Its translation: CASSHLEAGANVLTF.

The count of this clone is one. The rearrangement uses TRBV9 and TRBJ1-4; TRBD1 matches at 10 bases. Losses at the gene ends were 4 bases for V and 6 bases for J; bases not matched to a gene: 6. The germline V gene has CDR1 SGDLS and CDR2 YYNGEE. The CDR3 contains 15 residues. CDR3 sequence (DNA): TGTGCCAGCAGCTCATCCGGGACAGGGGATGAAAAACTGTTTTTT. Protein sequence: CASSSSGTGDEKLFF.

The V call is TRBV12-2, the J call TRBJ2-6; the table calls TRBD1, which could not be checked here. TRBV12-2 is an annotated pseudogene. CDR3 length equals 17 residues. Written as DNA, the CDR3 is TGTGCAAGTCGCTCTCGATCCACACAAAGTCGGGCCAACGTCCTGACTTTC. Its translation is CASRSRSTQSRANVLTF.

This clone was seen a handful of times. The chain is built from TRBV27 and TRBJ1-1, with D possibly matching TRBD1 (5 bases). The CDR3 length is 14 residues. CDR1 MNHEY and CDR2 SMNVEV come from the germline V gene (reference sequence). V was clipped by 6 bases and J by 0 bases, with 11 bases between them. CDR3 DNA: TGTGCCAGCAGGTCGTGGGGGGTGAACACTGAAGCTTTCTTT. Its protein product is CASRSWGVNTEAFF.

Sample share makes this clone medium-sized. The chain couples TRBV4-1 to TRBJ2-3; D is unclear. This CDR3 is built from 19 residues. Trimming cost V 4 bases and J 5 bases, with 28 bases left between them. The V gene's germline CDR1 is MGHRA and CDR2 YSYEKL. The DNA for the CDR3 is TGCGCCAGCAGCCTTCTCGCCGGCCCGAGCCGCCCTAGTGGAGATACGCAGTATTTT. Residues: CASSLLAGPSRPSGDTQYF.

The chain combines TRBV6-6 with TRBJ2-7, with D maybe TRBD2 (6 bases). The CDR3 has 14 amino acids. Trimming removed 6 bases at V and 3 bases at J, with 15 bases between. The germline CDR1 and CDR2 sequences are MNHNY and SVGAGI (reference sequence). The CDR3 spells CASSKGGAFYEQYF. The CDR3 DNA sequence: TGTGCCAGCAGCAAAGGAGGGGCGTTCTACGAGCAGTACTTC.

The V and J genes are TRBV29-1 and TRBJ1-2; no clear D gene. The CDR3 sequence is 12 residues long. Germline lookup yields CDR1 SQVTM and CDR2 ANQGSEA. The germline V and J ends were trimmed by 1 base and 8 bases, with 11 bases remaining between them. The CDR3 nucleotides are TGCAGCGTTGAAGTGGGATCCTTGGGCTACACCTTC. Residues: CSVEVGSLGYTF. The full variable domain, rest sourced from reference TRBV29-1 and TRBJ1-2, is SAVISQKPSRDICQRGTSLTIQCQVDSQVTMMFWYRQQPGQSLTLIATANQGSEATYESGFVIDKFPISRPNLTFSTLTVSNMSPEDSSIYLCSVEVGSLGYTFGSGTRLTVV.

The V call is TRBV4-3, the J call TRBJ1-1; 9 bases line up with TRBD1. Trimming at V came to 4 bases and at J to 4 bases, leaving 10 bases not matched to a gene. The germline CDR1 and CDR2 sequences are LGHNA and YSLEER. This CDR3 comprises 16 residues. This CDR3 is CASSPTGGPLGTEAFF. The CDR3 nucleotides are TGCGCCAGCAGCCCGACAGGGGGACCCTTGGGCACTGAAGCTTTCTTT.

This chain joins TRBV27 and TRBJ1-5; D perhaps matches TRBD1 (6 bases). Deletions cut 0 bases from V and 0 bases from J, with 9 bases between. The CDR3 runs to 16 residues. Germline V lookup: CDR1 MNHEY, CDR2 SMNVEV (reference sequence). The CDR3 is CASSLSKGDSNQPQHF. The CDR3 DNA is TGTGCCAGCAGTTTATCGAAGGGGGATAGCAATCAGCCCCAGCATTTT.

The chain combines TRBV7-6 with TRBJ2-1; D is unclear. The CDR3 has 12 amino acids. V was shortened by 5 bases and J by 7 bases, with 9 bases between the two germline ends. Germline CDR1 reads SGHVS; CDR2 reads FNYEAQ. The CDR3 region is CASSGDSNEQFF. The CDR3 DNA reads TGTGCCAGCAGCGGGGATAGTAATGAGCAGTTCTTC.

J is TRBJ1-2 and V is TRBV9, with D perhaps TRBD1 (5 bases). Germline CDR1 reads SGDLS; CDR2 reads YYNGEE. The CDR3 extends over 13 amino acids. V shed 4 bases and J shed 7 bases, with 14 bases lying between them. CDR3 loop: CASSRGPIGGYTF. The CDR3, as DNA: TGTGCCAGCAGCCGGGGCCCGATCGGTGGCTACACCTTC.

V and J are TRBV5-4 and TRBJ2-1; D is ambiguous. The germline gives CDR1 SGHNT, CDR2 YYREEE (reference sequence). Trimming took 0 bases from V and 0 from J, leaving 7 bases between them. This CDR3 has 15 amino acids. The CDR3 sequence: CASSLGDNSYNEQFF. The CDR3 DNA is TGTGCCAGCAGCTTGGGTGACAACTCCTACAATGAGCAGTTCTTC.

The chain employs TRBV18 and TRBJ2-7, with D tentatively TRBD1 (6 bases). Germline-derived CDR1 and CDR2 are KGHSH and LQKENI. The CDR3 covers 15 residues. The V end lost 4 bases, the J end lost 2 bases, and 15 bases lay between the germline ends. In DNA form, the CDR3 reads TGTGCCAGCTCACTCCCAGGGGTCGAAGCCTACGAGCAGTACTTC. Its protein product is CASSLPGVEAYEQYF.

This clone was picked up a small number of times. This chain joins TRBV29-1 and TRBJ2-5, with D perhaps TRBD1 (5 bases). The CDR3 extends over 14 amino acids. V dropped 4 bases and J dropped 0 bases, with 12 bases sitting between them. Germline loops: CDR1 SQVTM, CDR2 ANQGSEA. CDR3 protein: CSVGGDRDQETQYF. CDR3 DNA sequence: TGCAGCGTTGGGGGTGACAGAGACCAAGAGACCCAGTACTTC.

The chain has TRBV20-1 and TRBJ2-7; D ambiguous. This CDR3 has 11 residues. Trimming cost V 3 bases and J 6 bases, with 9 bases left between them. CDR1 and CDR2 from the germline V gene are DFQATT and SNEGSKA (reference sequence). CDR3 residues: CSASLVGEQYF. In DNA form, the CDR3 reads TGCAGTGCTAGTCTGGTGGGCGAGCAGTACTTC.

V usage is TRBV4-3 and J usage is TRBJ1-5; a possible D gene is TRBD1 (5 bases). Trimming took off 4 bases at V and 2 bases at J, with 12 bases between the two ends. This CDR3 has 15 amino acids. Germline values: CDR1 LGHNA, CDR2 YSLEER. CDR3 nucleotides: TGCGCCAGCAGCCCCTCGGGGGAGGGCAATCAGCCCCAGCATTTT. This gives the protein CASSPSGEGNQPQHF.

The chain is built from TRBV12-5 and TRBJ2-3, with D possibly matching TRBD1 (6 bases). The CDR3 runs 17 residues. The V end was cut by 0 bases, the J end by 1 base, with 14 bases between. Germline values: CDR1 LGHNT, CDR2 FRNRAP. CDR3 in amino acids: CASGLVGGGEGTDTQYF. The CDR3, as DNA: TGTGCTAGTGGTTTGGTGGGTGGGGGCGAGGGCACAGATACGCAGTATTTT.